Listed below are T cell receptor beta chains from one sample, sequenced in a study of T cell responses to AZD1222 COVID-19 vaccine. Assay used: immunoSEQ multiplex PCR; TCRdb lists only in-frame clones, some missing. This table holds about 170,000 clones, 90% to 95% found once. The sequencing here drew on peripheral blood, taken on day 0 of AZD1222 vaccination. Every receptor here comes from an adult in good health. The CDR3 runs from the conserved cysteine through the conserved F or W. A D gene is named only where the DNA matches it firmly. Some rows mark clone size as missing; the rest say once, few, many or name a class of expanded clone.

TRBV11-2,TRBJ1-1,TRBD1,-,TGTGCCAGCAGCTTTTACAGGGGGCAGGGTGAAGCTTTCTTT,CASSFYRGQGEAFF
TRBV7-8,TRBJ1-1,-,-,TGTGCCAGCAGCTTAGAAGTGGTTGGGGTCGGTTGGACTGAAGCTTTCTTT,CASSLEVVGVGWTEAFF
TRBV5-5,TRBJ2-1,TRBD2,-,TGTGCCAGCAGCTTAGGACTAGCGGGCTACAATGAGCAGTTCTTC,CASSLGLAGYNEQFF
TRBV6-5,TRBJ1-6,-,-,TGTGCCAGCAGTTATGGGGGAAGCTCCTATAATTCACCCCTCCACTTT,CASSYGGSSYNSPLHF
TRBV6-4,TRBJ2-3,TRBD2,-,TGTGCCAGCAGGAGGGGAGCGGGGGGCGGATCAGATACGCAGTATTTT,CASRRGAGGGSDTQYF
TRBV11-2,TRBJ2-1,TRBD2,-,TGTGCCAGCAGCCCTTCTAGCGGGAGTGGAGATGAGCAGTTCTTC,CASSPSSGSGDEQFF
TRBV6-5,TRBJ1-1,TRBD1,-,TGTGCCAGCAGTAGAGGACAGGCCCTTGGCACTGAAGCTTTCTTT,CASSRGQALGTEAFF
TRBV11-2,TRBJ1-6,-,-,TGTGCCAGCAGCTTATTTAGGTGGCCAGAGAGCTCCTATAATTCACCCCTCCACTTT,CASSLFRWPESSYNSPLHF
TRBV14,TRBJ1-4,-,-,TGTGCCAGCAGCCTCAACACGGGAACTAATGAAAAACTGTTTTTT,CASSLNTGTNEKLFF
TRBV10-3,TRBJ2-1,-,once,TGTGCCATCGGGTCAAACTCCTACAATGAGCAGTTCTTC,CAIGSNSYNEQFF
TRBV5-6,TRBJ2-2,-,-,TGTGCCAGCAGCTTGGGGAGGACCGACACCGGGGAGCTGTTTTTT,CASSLGRTDTGELFF
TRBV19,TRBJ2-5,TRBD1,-,TGTGCCAGTAGTATTAATAGGGGGCGTCTAGAGACCCAGTACTTC,CASSINRGRLETQYF
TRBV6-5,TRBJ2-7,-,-,TGTGCCAGCAGTTACGGACAGTCCTACGAGCAGTACTTC,CASSYGQSYEQYF
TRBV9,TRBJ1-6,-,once,TGTGCCAGCAGCGTAGGGTCTAAAAATTCACCCCTCCACTTT,CASSVGSKNSPLHF
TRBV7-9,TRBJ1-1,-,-,TGTGCCAGCAGCAGCCGTGGGAGCACTGAAGCTTTCTTT,CASSSRGSTEAFF
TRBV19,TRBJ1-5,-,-,TGTGCCAGTAGTATACGGAGGGTTAGAAGCAATCAGCCCCAGCATTTT,CASSIRRVRSNQPQHF
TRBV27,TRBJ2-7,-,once,TGTGCCAGCAGTTTATCTGGAGTTACCTACGAGCAGTACTTC,CASSLSGVTYEQYF
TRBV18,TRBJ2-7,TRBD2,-,TGTGCCAGCTCACCACCGACTAGCCCCTACGAGCAGTACTTC,CASSPPTSPYEQYF
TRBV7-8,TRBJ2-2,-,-,TGTGCCAGCAATATGTGGGCCGGGGAGCTGTTTTTT,CASNMWAGELFF
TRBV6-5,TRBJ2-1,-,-,TGTGCCAGCAGAGGGATTGGCGGGACGGTCCATGAGCAGTTCTTC,CASRGIGGTVHEQFF
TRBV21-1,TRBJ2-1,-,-,TGTGCCAGCAGCAAAGTAAGAGGAACAGATTCCTACAATGAGCAGTTCTTC,CASSKVRGTDSYNEQFF
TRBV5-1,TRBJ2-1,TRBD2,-,TGCGCCAGCAGCTTCTCCAGCGCTAGCGGGTCCTACAATGAGCAGTTCTTC,CASSFSSASGSYNEQFF
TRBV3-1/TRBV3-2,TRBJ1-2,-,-,TGTGCCAGCAGCCAAGACTTTTCAGGGGCCTATGGCTACACCTTC,CASSQDFSGAYGYTF
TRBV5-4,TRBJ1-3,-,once,TGTGCCAGCAGCTCAACTGGAAACACCATATATTTT,CASSSTGNTIYF
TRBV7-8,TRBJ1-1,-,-,TGTGCCAGCAGCTTCGCTTTCTTT,CASSFAFF
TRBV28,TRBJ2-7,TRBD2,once,TGTGCCAGCAGCGTTTTCTCAGCGGGGGGAGGCCACTACTACGAGCAGTACTTC,CASSVFSAGGGHYYEQYF
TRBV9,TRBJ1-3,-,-,TGTGCCAGCAGCGTAAGTGACCGCTCTGGAAACACCATATATTTT,CASSVSDRSGNTIYF